The 15 T cell receptor beta chains below come from one sample, sequenced in a study of cytomegalovirus exposure and HLA in healthy donors. Primers included in the PCR were 60 Vbeta and 13 Jbeta primers. Method: immunoSEQ multiplex PCR; TCRdb's copy keeps in-frame clones and lacks some. The table lists nearly 110,000 clones, roughly 70% of them singletons, with around 2.7% in the top ten. The sequenced sample consisted of PBMCs. The receptors derive from a male donor in good health and CMV-seropositive.

This chain uses TRBV19 with TRBJ1-1; 8 bases are a match to TRBD1. The CDR3 contains 14 residues. With V trimmed by 5 bases and J by 1 base, 3 bases remained unmatched. Germline loops: CDR1 LNHDA, CDR2 SQIVND (reference sequence). The CDR3 loop reads CASSWDRQNTEAFF. The CDR3 region has the DNA TGTGCCAGTAGTTGGGACAGGCAGAACACTGAAGCTTTCTTT. Looking up the rest from reference TRBV19 and TRBJ1-1 gives the full variable domain: DGGITQSPKYLFRKEGQNVTLSCEQNLNHDAMYWYRQDPGQGLRLIYYSQIVNDFQKGDIAEGYSVSREKKESFPLTVTSAQKNPTAFYLCASSWDRQNTEAFFGQGTRLTVV.

This chain joins TRBV2 and TRBJ1-5; D is uncertain. Trimming removed 5 bases from V and 9 bases from J, with 14 bases in between. This CDR3 has 13 amino acids. Germline V CDR1 and CDR2: SNHLY, FYNNEI. The CDR3: CASSTGLQSPQHF. The DNA of the CDR3 is TGTGCCAGCAGTACCGGACTCCAGTCGCCCCAGCATTTT.

This rearrangement joins TRBV4-3 to TRBJ1-1; possibly TRBD1 for D (5 bases). Deletions cut 7 bases from V and 0 bases from J, with 15 bases between. The length of the CDR3 is 15 residues. CDR1 and CDR2 from the germline V gene are LGHNA and YSLEER. As DNA, the CDR3 is TGCGCCAGCAAGCGACAGAGAGACATGAACACTGAAGCTTTCTTT. The encoded protein is CASKRQRDMNTEAFF.

The gene calls are TRBV7-3 and TRBJ2-7, with D possibly TRBD1 on 6 matching bases. V lost 5 bases to trimming and J lost 2 bases, with 16 bases between them. The germline V gene has CDR1 SGHTA and CDR2 FQGTGA. This CDR3 contains 15 residues. The DNA for the CDR3 is TGTGCCAGCAGCACCGGGACACTAGGTCCCTACGAGCAGTACTTC. Amino acid sequence: CASSTGTLGPYEQYF.

This chain's CDR3 is CASRSSGGVGTDTQYF. In DNA, the CDR3 is TGTGCCAGCAGATCTAGCGGGGGGGTTGGCACAGATACGCAGTATTTT. The rearrangement links TRBV2 to TRBJ2-3, with TRBD2 matching 12 bases. CDR1 and CDR2 from the germline V gene are SNHLY and FYNNEI. This CDR3 region has 16 residues. V shed 6 bases and J 1 base; nucleotides not matched to a gene: 5.

This rearrangement joins TRBV30 to TRBJ1-3; 7 bases align to TRBD1. With V trimmed by 8 bases and J by 2 bases, 6 bases remained unmatched. This CDR3 has 13 residues. Germline V gene sequence: CDR1 GTSNPN, CDR2 SVGIG (reference sequence). CDR3: CAHSQGAGNTIYF. In DNA, the CDR3 is TGTGCCCATTCGCAGGGGGCTGGAAACACCATATATTTT. The whole variable domain, filled in from reference TRBV30 and TRBJ1-3, reads SQTIHQWPATLVQPVGSPLSLECTVEGTSNPNLYWYRQAAGRGLQLLFYSVGIGQISSEVPQNLSASRPQDRQFILSSKKLLLSDSGFYLCAHSQGAGNTIYFGEGSWLTVV.

This clone appeared a single time. This chain joins TRBV5-6 and TRBJ2-2, with 12 bases matching TRBD2. Trimming at V came to 4 bases and at J to 4 bases, leaving 11 bases not matched to a gene. The CDR3 has 18 residues. CDR1 is SGHDT, CDR2 YYEEEE, per germline. CDR3 nucleotide sequence: TGTGCCAGCAGCGGGGGACAGGGACTAGCGGGCGGCACCGGGGAGCTGTTTTTT. Translating it yields CASSGGQGLAGGTGELFF.

A few counts support this clone. The chain is built from TRBV14 and TRBJ1-1; D may be TRBD1 (6 bases). The CDR3 is 15 residues long. Trimming pared 4 bases from V and 0 bases from J, leaving 12 bases between. Germline assignment: CDR1 SGHDN and CDR2 FVKESK. The DNA of the CDR3 is TGTGCCAGCAGCCCCGCGGGGGCTCTGAACACTGAAGCTTTCTTT. Protein: CASSPAGALNTEAFF.

V is TRBV4-3 and J is TRBJ2-7; 7 positions agree with TRBD1. CDR3 length: 16 amino acids. J was trimmed by 2 bases and V by 1 base; bases with no gene match: 8. Germline loops: CDR1 LGHNA, CDR2 YSLEER. DNA of the CDR3: TGCGCCAGCAGCCAAGGTACTAGGGGGCTTACCTACGAGCAGTACTTC. It translates to CASSQGTRGLTYEQYF.

The J gene is TRBJ1-5, the V gene TRBV5-8; TRBD1 aligns across 8 bases. The CDR3 totals 17 residues. V lost 0 bases, J lost 4 bases, and 9 bases stayed unmatched. The V gene's germline CDR1 is SGHTS and CDR2 YDEGEE. The CDR3 nucleotides are TGTGCCAGCAGCTTGGTGCTGACAGGGGTGGCAAATCAGCCCCAGCATTTT. Its protein product is CASSLVLTGVANQPQHF. Combining the CDR3 with reference TRBV5-8 and TRBJ1-5 gives the whole variable domain EAGVTQSPTHLIKTRGQQATLRCSPISGHTSVYWYQQALGLGLQFLLWYDEGEERNRGNFPPRFSGRQFPNYSSELNVNALELEDSALYLCASSLVLTGVANQPQHFGDGTRLSIL.

The rearrangement uses TRBV7-9 and TRBJ1-1; 7 bases are a match to TRBD1. The CDR3 loop spans 12 amino acids. CDR1 SEHNR and CDR2 FQNEAQ come from the germline V gene (reference sequence). V was clipped by 5 bases and J by 5 bases; unmatched bases: 2. The CDR3 region is CASSVQGTEAFF. The CDR3, as DNA: TGTGCCAGCAGCGTACAGGGGACTGAAGCTTTCTTT. The variable domain in full, with the rest retrieved from reference TRBV7-9 and TRBJ1-1, is DTGVSQNPRHKITKRGQNVTFRCDPISEHNRLYWYRQTLGQGPEFLTYFQNEAQLEKSRLLSDRFSAERPKGSFSTLEIQRTEQGDSAMYLCASSVQGTEAFFGQGTRLTVV.

The chain carries TRBV5-6 and TRBJ1-1; a weak D match, TRBD1 (6 bases). Germline V CDR1 and CDR2: SGHDT, YYEEEE. This CDR3 is 19 amino acids long. The ends were cut back, 5 bases at V and 0 bases at J, with 26 bases in the middle. The CDR3 DNA sequence: TGTGCCAGCAGTTCCATTCCGGGGGGCCGGTTGGAACTGAACACTGAAGCTTTCTTT. Translated: CASSSIPGGRLELNTEAFF.

This chain uses TRBV13 with TRBJ1-1; a weak D match, TRBD1 (5 bases). The CDR3 loop spans 18 amino acids. CDR1 is PRHDT, CDR2 FYEKMQ, per germline (reference sequence). V lost 2 bases and J lost 1, with 20 bases in between. Here the CDR3 reads CASSLSPPGGRWNTEAFF. The DNA of the CDR3 is TGTGCCAGCAGCTTAAGCCCTCCCGGGGGGAGGTGGAACACTGAAGCTTTCTTT.

The V gene is TRBV28, the J gene TRBJ1-2, with D perhaps matching TRBD1 (5 bases). This CDR3 has 12 residues. The germline gives CDR1 MDHEN, CDR2 SYDVKM. Trimming removed 1 base at V and 10 bases at J, with 10 bases between. Here the CDR3 reads CASSLLGTFYTF. The CDR3 DNA follows: TGTGCCAGCAGTTTATTGGGGACTTTCTACACCTTC.

With regard to this clone: A read error may account for a junction end that differs from germline. The genes are TRBV6-5 and TRBJ1-5; the match to TRBD1 covers 7 bases. Germline CDR1 MNHEY, CDR2 SVGAGI. The CDR3 is made up of 13 amino acids. The CDR3 sequence is CASSEGAGQPQNF. The DNA for the CDR3 is TGTGCCAGCAGTGAGGGGGCAGGCCAGCCCCAGAATTTT.